The rows below give T cell receptor beta chains drawn from one sample of a study of cytomegalovirus exposure and HLA in healthy donors. Profiling relied on immunoSEQ multiplex PCR, and the TCRdb table lists in-frame clones only, not all of them. The data show around 140,000 clones, 80% seen once. The specimen sequenced was PBMCs. The receptors derive from a man between 45 and 60 years old in good health and CMV-seronegative. Each CDR3 is given without its conserved first and last residue. The order of the fields is D gene, V gene, CDR3 protein. A D gene is named only where the DNA matches it firmly.

. | TRBV5-1 | ASSLSPGDTGELF
. | TRBV27 | ASSLFGTLFLEY
. | TRBV5-6 | ASTSQEVNYGYT
. | TRBV27 | ASTGRSSYEQY
TRBD2 | TRBV4-2 | ASSQEAGGLNEQF
TRBD1 | TRBV19 | ASSIPRADRGEGYT
TRBD1 | TRBV6-4 | ASSRDRPGELF
. | TRBV19 | ASSIEGPSYNEQF
. | TRBV2 | ASKVEALSTEAF
TRBD2 | TRBV5-1 | ASSPSGVSDTGELF
. | TRBV19 | ASSIGLWGPGELF
. | TRBV11-1 | ASSLGGSNSPLH
TRBD2 | TRBV2 | ASSPRGDEQY
. | TRBV9 | ASSRGGAPSYNEQF
TRBD2 | TRBV2 | ASTQAGAIVGQF
. | TRBV5-4 | ASSLGGEGNYGYT
TRBD2 | TRBV6-5 | ASRRGRDNEQF
TRBD2 | TRBV19 | ASSPGTMFTGELF
TRBD1 | TRBV12-5 | ASRGLRGTEAF
. | TRBV19 | ASSIGFRASGGSYNEQF
. | TRBV5-1 | ASSFRDRNTQY
TRBD1 | TRBV6-4 | ASSDSGTGGNEQF
TRBD1 | TRBV29-1 | SVQGQGDGNEQF
. | TRBV18 | ASSPVTPTIFSNQPQH
. | TRBV29-1 | SASTGTNEKLF
. | TRBV27 | AWGGRTDTQY
. | TRBV5-6 | ATSDSSYNSPLH
TRBD2 | TRBV5-4 | ASSPTSGRAVGELF
TRBD1 | TRBV27 | ASTTRTGGNKNIQY
TRBD1 | TRBV18 | ASSPGQEVETQY
. | TRBV18 | ASSLDSLNTEAF
. | TRBV30 | AWRANEKLF
TRBD1 | TRBV5-6 | ASSRDRVDSPLH
. | TRBV5-4 | ASSLVGADYEQY
TRBD1 | TRBV11-3 | ASSSRGLVTEAF
TRBD1 | TRBV29-1 | SGSGQGTEAF
TRBD2 | TRBV10-1 | ASSDRQGGNEQF
. | TRBV6-5 | ASSYPGNEAF
. | TRBV7-3 | ASSRGGGVSPLH
TRBD1 | TRBV27 | ASSGTGINGEQF
. | TRBV9 | ASSVGGTYNEQF
TRBD2 | TRBV28 | ASSFAGESETQY
TRBD1 | TRBV5-1 | ASSLDRGNHSPLH
. | TRBV27 | ASSPTFNSNQPQH
TRBD2 | TRBV5-4 | AITSGSSPDTQY
TRBD1 | TRBV5-1 | ASSQVTGGITEAF
TRBD1 | TRBV28 | ASSAAPGQGGISYT
. | TRBV7-9 | ASSRDITEAF
. | TRBV18 | ASSLRAGLNTEAF
. | TRBV18 | ASSPTLGREAF
TRBD1 | TRBV5-4 | ASSLGGDRGHEQF
. | TRBV19 | ASSTRTADYNEQF
. | TRBV29-1 | SVFLLNTIY